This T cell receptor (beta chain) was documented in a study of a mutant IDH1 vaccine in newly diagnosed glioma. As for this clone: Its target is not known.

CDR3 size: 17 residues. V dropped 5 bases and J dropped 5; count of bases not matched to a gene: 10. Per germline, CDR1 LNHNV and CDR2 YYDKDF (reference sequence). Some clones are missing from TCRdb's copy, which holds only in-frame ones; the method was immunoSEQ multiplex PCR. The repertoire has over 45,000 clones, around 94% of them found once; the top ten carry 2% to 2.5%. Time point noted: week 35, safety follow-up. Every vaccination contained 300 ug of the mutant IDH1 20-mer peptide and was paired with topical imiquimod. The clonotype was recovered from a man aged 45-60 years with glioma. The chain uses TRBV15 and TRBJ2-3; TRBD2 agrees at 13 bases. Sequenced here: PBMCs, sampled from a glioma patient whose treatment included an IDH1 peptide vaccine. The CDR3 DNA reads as TGTGCCACCAGCCCGGTAGGACTAGCGGGAGTTGTAGATACGCAGTATTTT. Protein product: CATSPVGLAGVVDTQYF.